This TCR beta chain was obtained from a study of cytomegalovirus exposure and HLA in healthy donors. The CDR3 loop spans 13 amino acids. In germline, CDR1 is KGHSH, CDR2 LQKENI. The V gene lost 2 bases and the J gene lost 5 bases, with 10 bases spanning the gap. A remark on this clone: Its target is unknown.

PCR employed 60 Vbeta and 13 Jbeta primers. The repertoire was sequenced with immunoSEQ multiplex PCR; TCRdb's copy has only in-frame clones and lacks some. The sample consists of about 69,000 clones, 55% to 75% of them appearing once. General observations from the study: What TCR beta sequences reportedly achieved was accurate prediction of HLA-A and HLA-B alleles in most subjects. Several top significant clusters appeared, in a later analysis, to be linked to common viral pathogens. Most observed TCR sequences were rare, whereas some public TCRs were detected in many donors.

The rearrangement links TRBV18 to TRBJ2-7; D is possibly TRBD2 (5 bases). The specimen sequenced was PBMCs. The TCR comes from a woman in her twenties or thirties in good health and CMV-seronegative. CDR3 residues: CASSPGQEDEQYF. In nucleotides, the CDR3 is TGTGCCAGCTCACCAGGGCAGGAGGACGAGCAGTACTTC.